This T cell receptor (beta chain) originates from a study of blood T cell repertoires in COVID-19. Study-level information: The United States, Italy and Spain provided the acute and convalescent COVID-19 samples.

Here immunoSEQ multiplex PCR was the method, and the copy in TCRdb shows in-frame clones only, minus some. The sample has approximately 46,000 clones, approximately 77% seen once. This TCR was recovered from a woman aged 65 to 85 with acute or convalescent COVID-19. Source material: peripheral blood.

The CDR3 here is CASSQTGTGTTGELFF. For the CDR3, the DNA is TGCGCCAGCAGCCAAACCGGGACAGGGACCACCGGGGAGCTGTTTTTT. J is TRBJ2-2 and V is TRBV4-1; TRBD1 aligns across 9 bases. J was trimmed by 4 bases and V by 2 bases; bases with no gene match: 5. Germline V gene lookup returns CDR1 MGHRA and CDR2 YSYEKL. The CDR3 totals 16 residues.